Described below is a single T cell receptor (beta chain) sequence and its context. The antigen it binds to is not known. The sample comes from a study of monozygotic twins with inflammatory bowel disease (dated by TCRdb to the late 2010s). Concerning the study at large: A total of about 28 monozygotic twin pairs were included in the full study, comprising nine German pairs (four IBD-concordant, five IBD-discordant) and 19 IBD-discordant Danish pairs. Each individual had, on average, about 151 000 unique TCRalpha sequences and 181 000 unique TCRbeta sequences available for analysis. The search for disease-associated traits relied mainly on comparing, within discordant pairs, IBD patients with their genetically identical healthy co-twins. The study at large found these results: Concordant and discordant twins showed no difference in repertoire similarity, possibly because of limited statistical power. Compared with healthy twins, IBD patients had fewer clonotypes in common with other individuals, a difference most pronounced in patients showing signs of disease activity. Because patients were on differing immunosuppressive treatments, the repertoires may have picked up extra background noise and inter-individual variability. The results gave no support for a single strong signal or clonotype linked to IBD. The analysis was unable to tell apart different T cell subtypes. A decrease in TCRbeta repertoire diversity, as measured by inverse Simpson index, was observed in IBD patients compared with their healthy co-twins.

Library preparation was by 5' RACE. For each TCR library, roughly 3,600 ng of total RNA was used. cDNA was synthesized with SMARTScribe reverse transcriptase in eight separate reactions per sample. During cDNA synthesis, template switching was used to introduce unique molecular identifiers that contained a 6-nucleotide sample barcode. Amplification of TCRalpha and TCRbeta cDNA involved two nested PCRs of roughly 17 and 9 cycles, and each PCR was followed by bead purification. Before amplification, cDNA was treated with uracil DNA-glycosylase and purified using the QIAquick PCR purification kit. In the second PCR, Illumina TruSeq-compatible adapters and sample-specific barcodes were added. Library quality and concentration were checked on TapeStation and Qubit, and libraries were pooled at 5 to 6.5 ng each. The pooled libraries were sequenced with 2 x 100 bp reads and custom sequencing primers on an Illumina HiSeq2500 single-index Rapid Run. The published analysis was carried out like this. MiGEC version 1.2.6 was used for UMI-based consensus assembly to correct PCR and sequencing errors. MiXCR version 2.1.1 was used for V(D)J alignment, clonotype assembly and CDR3 extraction. To normalise gene usage, clonotype sharing and MAIT/NKT TCR abundance, the top 1000, 10 000 and 20 000 clonotypes in each sample were analysed. After downsampling to 27 000 UMIs, diversity was calculated as the inverse Simpson index using the vegan R package. Paired Mann-Whitney U tests were applied to discordant twin pairs, and Benjamini-Hochberg correction was used for multiple testing. After reprocessing by TCRdb, each CDR3 protein sequence is one entry, and no DNA is given. The V and J calls follow TCRdb's processing rather than the paper's. The table of this sample itemizes 150,000 to 200,000 distinct CDR3 sequences. The ten largest make up about 7.4% of the sample.

From the germline V gene, CDR1 is SGHVS and CDR2 is FNYEAQ. From cysteine to phenylalanine, the CDR3 is 15 amino acids long. No DNA is given. A roughly 2.5 ml peripheral blood sample was drawn into PAXgene tubes per donor and stored at -80°C. Without any T cell sorting, total RNA was extracted from whole blood using the PAXgene blood miRNA kit on an automated QIAcube. Peripheral blood from monozygotic twin pairs concordant or discordant for inflammatory bowel disease was subjected to deep TCRalpha and TCRbeta repertoire profiling with unique molecular barcoding. Smoking habits were recorded for all twin pairs, and each individual was classified as a current, former or never smoker.

Sequenced material: blood. This clonotype was obtained from a human donor with ulcerative colitis or Crohn's disease, or a healthy co-twin of an affected twin (not recorded which). The rearranged segments are TRBV7-6 and TRBJ1-4. CDR3 reads: CASGLVENINEKLFF. Beyond the CDR3, the reference TRBV7-6 and TRBJ1-4 genes provide the residues; the full variable domain reads: GAGVSQSPRYKVTKRGQDVALRCDPISGHVSLYWYRQALGQGPEFLTYFNYEAQQDKSGLPNDRFSAERPEGSISTLTIQRTEQRDSAMYRCASGLVENINEKLFFGSGTQLSVL.